This T cell receptor beta chain was profiled in a study of T cell repertoires in cytomegalovirus infection. Study overall: Recently identified HLA-C-restricted CMV epitopes and well-studied HLA-B-restricted CMV epitopes were used by the study.

One entry per CDR3 protein results from TCRdb running MiXCR on the reads. The table has about 400,000 distinct CDR3 sequences, just under 35% seen once. In regard to this clonotype: Its antigen is undetermined.

The CDR3 consists of 15 residues. Deletions cut 5 bases from V and 7 bases from J, with 18 bases between. From germline, CDR1 is MNHEY and CDR2 SVGEGT. The sequenced sample was cultured PBMCs, obtained from culture after CMV antigen stimulation. This chain joins TRBV6-2 or TRBV6-3 and TRBJ2-1, with D perhaps matching TRBD2 (7 bases). This receptor was taken from a human donor in good health (CMV status not recorded). Some clones in this sample may be carry-over from other donors' samples. This chain's CDR3 is CASSHAGAGSNEQFF. The CDR3 region has the DNA TGTGCCAGCAGTCACGCGGGGGCCGGGAGTAATGAGCAGTTCTTC.